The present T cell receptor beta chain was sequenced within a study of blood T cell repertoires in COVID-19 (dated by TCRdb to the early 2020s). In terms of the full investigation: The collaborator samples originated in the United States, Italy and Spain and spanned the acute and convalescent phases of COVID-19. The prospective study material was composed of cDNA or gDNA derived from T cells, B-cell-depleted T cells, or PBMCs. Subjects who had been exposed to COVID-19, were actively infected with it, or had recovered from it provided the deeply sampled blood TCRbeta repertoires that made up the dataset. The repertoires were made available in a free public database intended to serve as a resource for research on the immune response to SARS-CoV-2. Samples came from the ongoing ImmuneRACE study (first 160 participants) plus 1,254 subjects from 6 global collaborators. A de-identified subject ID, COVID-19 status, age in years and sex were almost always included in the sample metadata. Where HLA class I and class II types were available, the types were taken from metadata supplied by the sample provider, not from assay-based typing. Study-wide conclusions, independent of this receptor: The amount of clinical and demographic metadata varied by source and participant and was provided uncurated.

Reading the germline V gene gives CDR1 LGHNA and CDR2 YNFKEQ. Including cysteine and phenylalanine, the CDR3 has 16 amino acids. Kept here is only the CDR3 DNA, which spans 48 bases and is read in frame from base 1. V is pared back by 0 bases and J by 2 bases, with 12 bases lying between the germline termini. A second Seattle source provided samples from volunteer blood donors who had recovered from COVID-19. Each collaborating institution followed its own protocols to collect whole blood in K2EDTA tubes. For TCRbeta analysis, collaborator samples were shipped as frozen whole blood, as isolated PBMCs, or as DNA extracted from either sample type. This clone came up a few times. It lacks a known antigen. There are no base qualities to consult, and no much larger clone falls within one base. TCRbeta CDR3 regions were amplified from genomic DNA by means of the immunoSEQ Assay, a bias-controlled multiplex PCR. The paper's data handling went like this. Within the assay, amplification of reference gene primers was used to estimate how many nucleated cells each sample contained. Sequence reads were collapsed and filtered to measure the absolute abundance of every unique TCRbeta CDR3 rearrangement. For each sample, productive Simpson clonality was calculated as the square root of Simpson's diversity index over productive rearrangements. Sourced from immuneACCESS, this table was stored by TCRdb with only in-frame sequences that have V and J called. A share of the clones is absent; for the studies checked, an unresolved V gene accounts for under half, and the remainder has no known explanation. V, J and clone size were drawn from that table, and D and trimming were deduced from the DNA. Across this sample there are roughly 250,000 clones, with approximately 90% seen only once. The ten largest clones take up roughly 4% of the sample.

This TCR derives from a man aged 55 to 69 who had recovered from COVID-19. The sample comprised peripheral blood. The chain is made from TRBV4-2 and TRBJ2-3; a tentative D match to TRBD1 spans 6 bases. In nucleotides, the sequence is TGTGCCAGCAGCCAAGATAGGACAGTACTCACAGATACGCAGTATTTT. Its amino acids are CASSQDRTVLTDTQYF.